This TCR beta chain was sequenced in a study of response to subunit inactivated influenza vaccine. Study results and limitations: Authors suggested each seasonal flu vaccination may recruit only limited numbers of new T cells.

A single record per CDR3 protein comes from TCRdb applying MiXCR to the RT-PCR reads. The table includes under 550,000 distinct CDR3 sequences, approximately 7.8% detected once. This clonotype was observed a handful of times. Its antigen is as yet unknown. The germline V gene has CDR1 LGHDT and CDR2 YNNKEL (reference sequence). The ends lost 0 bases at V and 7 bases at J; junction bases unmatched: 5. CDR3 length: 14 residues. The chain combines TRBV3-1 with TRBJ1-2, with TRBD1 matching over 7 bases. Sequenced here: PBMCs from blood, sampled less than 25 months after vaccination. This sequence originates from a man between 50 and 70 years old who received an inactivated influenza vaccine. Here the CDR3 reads CASSQDPTGSGYTF. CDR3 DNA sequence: TGTGCCAGCAGCCAAGACCCGACAGGGTCTGGCTACACCTTC.